The 3 T cell receptor beta chains below all came from one sample that was sequenced in a study of blood T cells in healthy people across ages. The use of a sample-barcoded 5' primer and a J-beta primer mix characterized a second PCR of about 6 to 11 cycles. From the 5' RACE reads, TCRdb called clonotypes with MiXCR, one entry per CDR3 protein. The sample yields some 1,000,000 distinct CDR3 sequences, roughly a quarter seen once. The same sample was also used in a study of T cells of mothers and their children.

Specimen: blood. The receptors come from a girl aged 2 to 9 in good health.

This chain uses TRBV28 with TRBJ2-1; D gene uncertain. The CDR3 extends over 13 amino acids. V lost 7 bases and J 3 bases, leaving 10 bases between the germline ends. CDR1 is MDHEN and CDR2 is SYDVKM in the germline V gene. In nucleotides, the CDR3 is TGTGCCAGCAACCCCATTGGCTACAATGAGCAGTTCTTC. It encodes CASNPIGYNEQFF.

In this sample, this clonotype turned up a few times. This chain links TRBV12-3 or TRBV12-4 with TRBJ2-5; the D gene is possibly TRBD1 (6 bases). The length of the CDR3 is 18 residues. V lost 5 bases, J lost 7 bases, and 29 bases lay in between. The CDR3 coding sequence is TGTGCCAGCAGTCCAACCGGAGGTCGACAGGTACCCTTAAGGACCCAGTACTTC. Its translation is CASSPTGGRQVPLRTQYF.

This clonotype was detected only a few times. The V call is TRBV9, the J call TRBJ1-5, with D possibly matching TRBD1 (5 bases). The CDR3 sequence is 13 residues long. The germline CDR1 and CDR2 sequences are SGDLS and YYNGEE. The germline V and J ends were trimmed by 3 bases and 3 bases, with 7 bases remaining between them. The CDR3 region has the DNA TGTGCCAGCAGCGGCGGGGCCAATCAGCCCCAGCATTTT. It codes for CASSGGANQPQHF.